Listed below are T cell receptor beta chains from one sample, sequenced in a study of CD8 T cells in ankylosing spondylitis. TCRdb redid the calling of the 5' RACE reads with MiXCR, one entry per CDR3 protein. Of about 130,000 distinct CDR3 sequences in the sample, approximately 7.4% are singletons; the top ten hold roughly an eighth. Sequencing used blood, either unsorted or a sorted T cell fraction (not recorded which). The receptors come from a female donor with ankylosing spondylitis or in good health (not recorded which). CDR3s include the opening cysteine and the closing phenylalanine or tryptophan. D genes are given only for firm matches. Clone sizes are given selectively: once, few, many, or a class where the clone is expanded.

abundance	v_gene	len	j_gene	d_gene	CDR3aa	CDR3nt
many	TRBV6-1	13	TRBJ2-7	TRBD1	CASEDRGRGEQYF	TGTGCCAGCGAAGACAGGGGAAGAGGCGAGCAGTACTTC
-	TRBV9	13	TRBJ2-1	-	CASSVEFYNEQFF	TGTGCCAGCAGCGTAGAGTTCTATAATGAGCAGTTCTTC
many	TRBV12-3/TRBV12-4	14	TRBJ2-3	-	CASSFSSRSDTQYF	TGTGCCAGCAGTTTTTCTAGTAGATCAGATACGCAGTATTTT
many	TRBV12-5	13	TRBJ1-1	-	CASGLTSGAEAFF	TGTGCTAGTGGCCTGACCTCAGGGGCTGAAGCTTTCTTT
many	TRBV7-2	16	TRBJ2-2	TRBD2	CASSLAGGASTGELFF	TGTGCCAGCAGCTTAGCCGGGGGGGCCAGCACCGGGGAGCTGTTTTTT
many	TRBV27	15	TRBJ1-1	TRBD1	CATRPRTGRWTEAFF	TGTGCCACAAGGCCCCGGACAGGGCGATGGACTGAAGCTTTCTTT
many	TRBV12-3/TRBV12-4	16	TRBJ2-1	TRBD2	CASSFDGGRAIGEQFF	TGTGCCAGCAGTTTTGACGGGGGGAGGGCCATAGGAGAGCAGTTCTTC
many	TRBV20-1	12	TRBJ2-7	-	CSARGREYEQYF	TGCAGTGCTAGAGGTCGGGAATACGAGCAGTACTTC
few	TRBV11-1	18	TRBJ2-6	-	CASSLSMTEVSGANVLTF	TGTGCCAGCAGCTTATCGATGACGGAGGTCTCTGGGGCCAACGTCCTGACTTTC
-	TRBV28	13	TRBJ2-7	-	CASSLNRDHEQYF	TGTGCCAGCAGTTTGAACAGGGACCACGAGCAGTACTTC
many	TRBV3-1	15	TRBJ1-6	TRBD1	CASSQGTGANSPLHF	TGTGCCAGCAGCCAAGGGACAGGGGCAAATTCACCCCTCCACTTT
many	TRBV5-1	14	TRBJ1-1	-	CASSLVKDVAEAFF	TGCGCCAGCAGCTTGGTAAAGGACGTCGCTGAAGCTTTCTTT
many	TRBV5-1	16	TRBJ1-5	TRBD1	CASRRDSIYSNQPQHF	TGCGCCAGCAGACGGGACAGTATCTATAGCAATCAGCCCCAGCATTTT
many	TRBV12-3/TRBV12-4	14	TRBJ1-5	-	CASSLRPERQPQHF	TGTGCCAGCAGTTTAAGGCCAGAACGTCAGCCCCAGCATTTT
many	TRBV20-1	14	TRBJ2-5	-	CSATRGVHPETQYF	TGCAGTGCGACACGGGGCGTGCATCCAGAGACCCAGTACTTC
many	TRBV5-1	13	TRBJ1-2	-	CASSFHPVSGYTF	TGCGCCAGCAGCTTTCACCCGGTGAGCGGCTACACCTTC
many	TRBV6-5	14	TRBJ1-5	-	CASSYAPVGQPQHF	TGTGCCAGCAGTTACGCTCCCGTGGGTCAGCCCCAGCATTTT
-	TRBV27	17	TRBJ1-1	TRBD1	CASSSGRQGAVGTEAFF	TGTGCCAGCAGTAGTGGAAGGCAGGGGGCGGTCGGCACTGAAGCTTTCTTT
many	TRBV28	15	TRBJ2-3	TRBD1	CASKPTGQGTDTQYF	TGTGCCAGCAAACCAACGGGACAGGGCACAGATACGCAGTATTTT
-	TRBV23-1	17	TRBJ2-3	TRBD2	CASSRQGLAGGLDTQYF	TGCGCCAGCAGTCGCCAGGGACTAGCGGGGGGCCTAGATACGCAGTATTTT
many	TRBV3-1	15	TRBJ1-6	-	CASSLFGGYNSPLHF	TGTGCCAGCAGCCTCTTCGGTGGTTATAATTCACCCCTCCACTTT
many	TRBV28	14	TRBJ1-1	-	CASSPLRGHTEAFF	TGTGCCAGCAGCCCCCTACGGGGGCACACTGAAGCTTTCTTT
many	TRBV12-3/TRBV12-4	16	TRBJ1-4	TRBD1	CASSLRTGRAWEKLFF	TGTGCCAGCAGTTTACGGACAGGCCGGGCTTGGGAAAAACTGTTTTTT
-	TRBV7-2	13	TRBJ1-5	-	CASSFARDNPQHF	TGTGCCAGCAGCTTTGCCAGGGACAATCCCCAGCATTTT
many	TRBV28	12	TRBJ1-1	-	CASSHASTEAFF	TGTGCCAGCAGTCATGCCTCTACTGAAGCTTTCTTT